Here is one T cell receptor beta chain with its context. This record comes from a study of blood T cell repertoires in COVID-19. Study details: Both acute and convalescent COVID-19 samples were obtained from the United States, Italy and Spain. Nucleic acid was either cDNA or gDNA, and it came from T cells, B-cell-depleted T cells, or PBMCs.

CDR1 LGHDT and CDR2 YNNKEL come from the germline V gene (reference sequence). The CDR3 length is 15 residues. V was clipped by 4 bases and J by 1 base; unmatched bases: 5. In the study's own analysis: Nucleated cell counts were estimated from reference gene primer amplification. The method was immunoSEQ multiplex PCR; TCRdb's version includes in-frame clones alone and lacks a portion of them. V, J and clone size were drawn from that table, and D and trimming were deduced from the DNA. The table records under 150,000 clones, approximately 90% of them present only once. The source is a woman between 65 and 79 years old who had recovered from COVID-19. The sequencing sample was made of peripheral blood. This rearrangement joins TRBV3-1 (or the pseudogene TRBV3-2) to TRBJ2-3; 7 nucleotides agree with TRBD2. DNA for the CDR3: TGTGCCAGCAGCCGCGGGAGCGGTGGCACAGATACGCAGTATTTT. This gives the protein CASSRGSGGTDTQYF.